This T cell receptor (beta chain) derives from a study of blood T cell repertoires in COVID-19. The germline CDR1 and CDR2 sequences are SGHAT and FQNNGV. There are 13 residues in the CDR3. V lost 0 bases and J 2 bases, leaving 3 bases between the germline ends. In the source study's methods: Estimation of nucleated cell counts relied on the amplification of reference gene primers. The method was immunoSEQ multiplex PCR; TCRdb's version includes in-frame clones alone and lacks a portion of them. Clone size and V and J calls were adopted from that table, with D and trimming inferred from the DNA. The sample shows about 45,000 clones, over 70% of them seen only once.

The genes are TRBV11-2 and TRBJ2-3; D remains ambiguous. Sequenced sample: peripheral blood. This receptor was identified in a human donor in a cohort sampled during active COVID-19. This chain's CDR3 is CASSLDYTDTQYF. The DNA for the CDR3 is TGTGCCAGCAGCTTAGACTACACAGATACGCAGTATTTT.